This TCR beta chain was captured in a study of OX40 agonist ivuxolimab in advanced cancers. The wider study: An agonistic anti-OX40 (CD134) antibody, ivuxolimab, was used to treat the patients. General study results and limits: Fewer expanded clones were found on average in CD4+ than in CD8+ T cells.

As concerns this clone: The antigen is unknown.

The CDR3 loop spans 14 amino acids. Looked up from germline, CDR1 is SGHTA and CDR2 is FQGNSA. V gave up 5 bases and J gave up 5 bases, with 12 bases separating them. With autoimmune disease history or systemic immunosuppression, patients were excluded. Data came from immunoSEQ multiplex PCR; TCRdb stores just in-frame clones and leaves some out. The table records tens of thousands of clones, around four fifths of them present only once. Source: CD4+ or CD8+ T cells sorted from blood, taken in a trial of the OX40 agonist ivuxolimab. This chain links TRBV7-2 with TRBJ1-4; the D is unclear. This sequence originates from an adult with an advanced solid tumor such as melanoma, head and neck, liver or kidney cancer. The CDR3 region has the DNA TGTGCCAGCAGCGGCCTCACAGAGAATGAAAAACTGTTTTTT. Amino acids: CASSGLTENEKLFF.